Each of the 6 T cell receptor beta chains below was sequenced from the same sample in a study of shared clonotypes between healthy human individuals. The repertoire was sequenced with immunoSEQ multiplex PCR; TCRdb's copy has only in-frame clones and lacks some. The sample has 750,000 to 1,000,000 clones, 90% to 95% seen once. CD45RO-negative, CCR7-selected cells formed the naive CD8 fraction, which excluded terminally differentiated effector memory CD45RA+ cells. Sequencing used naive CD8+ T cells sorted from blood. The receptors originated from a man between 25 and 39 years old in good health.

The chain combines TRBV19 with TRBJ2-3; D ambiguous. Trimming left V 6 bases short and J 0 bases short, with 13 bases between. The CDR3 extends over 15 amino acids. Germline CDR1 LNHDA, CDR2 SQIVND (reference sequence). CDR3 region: CASRARPLSTDTQYF. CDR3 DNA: TGTGCCAGTAGGGCCCGCCCCCTTAGCACAGATACGCAGTATTTT.

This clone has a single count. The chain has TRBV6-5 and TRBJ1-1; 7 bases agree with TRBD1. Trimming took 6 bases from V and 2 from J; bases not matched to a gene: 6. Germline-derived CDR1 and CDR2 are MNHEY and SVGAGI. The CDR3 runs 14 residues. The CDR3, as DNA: TGTGCCAGCAGGGCAGGGGGGGGAAACACTGAAGCTTTCTTT. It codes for CASRAGGGNTEAFF.

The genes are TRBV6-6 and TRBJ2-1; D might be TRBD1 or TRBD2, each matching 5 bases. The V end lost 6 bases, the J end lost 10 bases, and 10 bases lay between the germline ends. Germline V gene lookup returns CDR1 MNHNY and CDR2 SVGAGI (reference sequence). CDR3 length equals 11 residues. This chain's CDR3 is CASSTGTEQFF. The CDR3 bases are TGTGCCAGCAGCACCGGGACCGAGCAGTTCTTC.

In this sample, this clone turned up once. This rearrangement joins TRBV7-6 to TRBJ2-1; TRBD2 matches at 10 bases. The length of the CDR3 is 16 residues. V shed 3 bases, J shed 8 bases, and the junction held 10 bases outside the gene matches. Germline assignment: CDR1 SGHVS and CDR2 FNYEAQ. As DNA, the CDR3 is TGTGCCAGCAGCTTGCAAGCGGGGGGGTCCAAGGATGAGCAGTTCTTC. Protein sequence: CASSLQAGGSKDEQFF.

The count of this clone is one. CDR3 DNA: TGTGCCAGCAGTGCCTGGGGGGGGAACTACGAGCAGTACTTC. This encodes CASSAWGGNYEQYF. The chain is built from TRBV28 and TRBJ2-7; 7 positions agree with TRBD2. CDR3 length: 14 residues. J was trimmed by 3 bases and V by 5 bases; bases with no gene match: 7. Germline V gene lookup returns CDR1 MDHEN and CDR2 SYDVKM.

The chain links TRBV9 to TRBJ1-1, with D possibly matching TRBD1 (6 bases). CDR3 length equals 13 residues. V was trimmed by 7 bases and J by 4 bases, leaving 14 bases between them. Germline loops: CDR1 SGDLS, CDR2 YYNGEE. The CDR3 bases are TGTGCCAGCGCGAAGGGAGGGGGCACTGAAGCTTTCTTT. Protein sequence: CASAKGGGTEAFF. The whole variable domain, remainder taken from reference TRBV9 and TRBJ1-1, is DSGVTQTPKHLITATGQRVTLRCSPRSGDLSVYWYQQSLDQGLQFLIQYYNGEERAKGNILERFSAQQFPDLHSELNLSSLELGDSALYFCASAKGGGTEAFFGQGTRLTVV.